Listed below are T cell receptor beta chains from one sample, sequenced in a study of response to subunit inactivated influenza vaccine. MiXCR, run by TCRdb on the RT-PCR reads, gives a single entry per CDR3 protein. The table lists about 540,000 distinct CDR3 sequences, roughly a quarter of them singletons, with about 2.8% in the top ten. The same data also went into a second study, on T cells expressing NK-cell markers.

The sequencing here drew on CD4+ T cells sorted from PBMCs, taken roughly 12 days after vaccination. The receptors originated from a man aged 50-60 years who received an inactivated influenza vaccine. Each CDR3 is given with its conserved first and last residue. D genes are given only for firm matches.

D gene	V gene	J gene	CDR3 protein
-	TRBV29-1	TRBJ2-7	CSVASAYEQYF
TRBD1	TRBV6-1	TRBJ1-1	CASRGRGLTEAFF
-	TRBV29-1	TRBJ1-2	CSVAGGTDFGYAYTF
-	TRBV12-3/TRBV12-4	TRBJ2-7	CASMGSEVGNEQYF
TRBD2	TRBV2	TRBJ2-3	CASRGGTSADTQYF
-	TRBV10-2	TRBJ1-3	CASSGGASGNTIYF
TRBD1	TRBV5-5	TRBJ1-4	CASSIQGAREKLFF
-	TRBV14	TRBJ1-1	CASSIVGGTTEAFF
-	TRBV4-2	TRBJ2-2	CAISAQVGVTTGELFF
-	TRBV5-1	TRBJ2-1	CASSSTYGNEQFF
TRBD1	TRBV30	TRBJ1-1	CAWTLPLGQGTEAFF
-	TRBV10-3	TRBJ2-1	CAISGVRVAAWGGAYNEQFF
-	TRBV15	TRBJ1-5	CATSRVTGNQPQHF
-	TRBV2	TRBJ1-2	CASSLQGSYLLDTF
TRBD1	TRBV5-6	TRBJ2-3	CASSFMGTGDTDTQYF
TRBD1	TRBV6-1	TRBJ1-3	CASSDPGQGAGNTIYF
-	TRBV20-1	TRBJ2-7	CSARASDLGAVHEQYF
TRBD1	TRBV6-5	TRBJ1-2	CASSYSGQGSYGYTF
-	TRBV7-2	TRBJ2-1	CASSKGRQGEQFF
TRBD1	TRBV7-9	TRBJ2-2	CASSTGQGMSTGELFF
TRBD2	TRBV12-3/TRBV12-4	TRBJ2-7	CASSLGLAGGGQYF
TRBD2	TRBV20-1	TRBJ2-1	CSATSGRAGNEQFF
TRBD1	TRBV15	TRBJ2-7	CATGQETPYEQYF
-	TRBV6-6	TRBJ2-7	CAGKRGEENEQYF
-	TRBV6-1	TRBJ2-7	CASNPGGVRYEQYF
-	TRBV20-1	TRBJ2-7	CSAQKGDYEQYF
-	TRBV5-5	TRBJ1-2	CASSLDVQLNYGYTF
TRBD1	TRBV12-3/TRBV12-4	TRBJ1-1	CASSPTGERFGEAFF
TRBD1	TRBV7-2	TRBJ2-5	CASSKMGQGQETQYF
-	TRBV12-3/TRBV12-4	TRBJ1-6	CASSLHSNSPLHF
-	TRBV12-3/TRBV12-4	TRBJ2-2	CASRDRRGTGELFF
TRBD2	TRBV12-3/TRBV12-4	TRBJ2-2	CASSLARLASGGELFF
-	TRBV6-2/TRBV6-3	TRBJ2-7	CASSPTRSEQYF
-	TRBV6-5	TRBJ2-7	CASSYSSLGSYEQYF
TRBD1	TRBV6-2/TRBV6-3	TRBJ2-7	CASSDLGTGTYEQYF
TRBD1	TRBV5-5	TRBJ2-5	CASSYIPGQQETQYF
-	TRBV15	TRBJ1-5	CATEPQGGYQPQHF
-	TRBV20-1	TRBJ2-7	CSASPPLSYEQYF
TRBD1	TRBV27	TRBJ1-6	CASSTQGARGSPLHF
-	TRBV7-9	TRBJ2-3	CASSSLRGASTDTQYF
TRBD1	TRBV6-1	TRBJ1-6	CASRRSGQASNSPLHF